Presented here are 3 T cell receptor beta chains from one specimen sequenced in a study of T and B cells in COVID-19 patients. Multiplex PCR with BIOMED2 TRB-A/B primer pools amplified TRB rearrangements. Using its own MiXCR run on the multiplex PCR reads, TCRdb lists one record per CDR3 protein. The data hold about 20,000 distinct CDR3 sequences, with just under 30% observed a single time. Each TRB amplification used roughly 220-550 ng of genomic DNA from blood. The sequencing input was blood. These receptors all come from a human donor who had recovered from COVID-19.

This clonotype was recorded many times. The V and J genes are TRBV6-5 and TRBJ2-3; 10 bases are shared with TRBD1. Germline V gene lookup returns CDR1 MNHEY and CDR2 SVGAGI. This CDR3 is 13 amino acids long. The V gene end was trimmed by 6 bases and the J gene end by 6 bases; junction bases not matched to a gene: 3. The CDR3 coding sequence is TGTGCCAGCAGCCGGACAGGGGGGGATACGCAGTATTTT. Amino acid sequence: CASSRTGGDTQYF.

The chain is built from TRBV4-1 and TRBJ2-3, with unresolved D. Germline values: CDR1 MGHRA, CDR2 YSYEKL. The CDR3 runs to 13 residues. V was pared by 0 bases and J by 5 bases, with 6 bases between. CDR3 DNA: TGCGCCAGCAGCCAAGAGCCGTTAGATACGCAGTATTTT. This encodes CASSQEPLDTQYF.

This clonotype is deemed medium-sized. This rearrangement joins TRBV19 to TRBJ2-2; 9 positions agree with TRBD2. The junction had 9 bases not matched to a gene; V was cut back by 5 bases and J by 2 bases. In germline, CDR1 is LNHDA, CDR2 SQIVND (reference sequence). This CDR3 is built from 17 residues. CDR3 in DNA: TGTGCCAGTAGTCTCACCTTTAGCGGGGGAAACACCGGGGAGCTGTTTTTT. Its protein product is CASSLTFSGGNTGELFF.